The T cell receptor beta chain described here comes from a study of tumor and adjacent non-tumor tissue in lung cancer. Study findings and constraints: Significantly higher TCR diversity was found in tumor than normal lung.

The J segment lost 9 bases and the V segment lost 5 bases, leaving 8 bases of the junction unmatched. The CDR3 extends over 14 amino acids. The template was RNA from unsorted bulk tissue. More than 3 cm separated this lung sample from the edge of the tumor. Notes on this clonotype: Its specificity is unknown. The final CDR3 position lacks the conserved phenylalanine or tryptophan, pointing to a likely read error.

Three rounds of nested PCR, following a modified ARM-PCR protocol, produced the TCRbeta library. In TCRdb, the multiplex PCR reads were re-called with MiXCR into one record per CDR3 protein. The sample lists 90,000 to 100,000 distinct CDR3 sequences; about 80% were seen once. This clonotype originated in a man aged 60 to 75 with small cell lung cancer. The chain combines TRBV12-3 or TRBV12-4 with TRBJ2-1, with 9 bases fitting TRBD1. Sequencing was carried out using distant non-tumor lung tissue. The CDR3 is CASSSRDRVIEQFL. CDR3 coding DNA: TGTGCCAGCAGTAGTCGGGACAGGGTCATTGAGCAGTTCTTA.